This TCR beta chain was sequenced in a study of cytomegalovirus exposure and HLA in healthy donors. Every donor was a healthy person donating bone marrow. A remark on this clone: Antigen unknown.

The PCR employed 60 Vbeta primers together with 13 Jbeta primers. The method was immunoSEQ multiplex PCR; TCRdb's version includes in-frame clones alone and lacks a portion of them. The sample lists about 180,000 clones, more than 60% occurring once. Study conclusions and caveats: By a later analysis, the bulk of CMV-associated TCR beta chains appeared HLA-restricted.

The sample was PBMCs. The TCR comes from a man aged 18 to 29 in good health and CMV-seronegative.

CDR3 protein: CASSLDGGRINEQYF. Here the CDR3 DNA reads TGTGCCAGCAGCTTAGATGGCGGGAGAATCAACGAGCAGTACTTC. The J gene is TRBJ2-7, the V gene TRBV7-2, with 7 bases matching TRBD2. From germline, CDR1 is SGHTA and CDR2 FQGNSA. The CDR3 is made up of 15 amino acids. The junction had 8 bases not matched to a gene; V was cut back by 1 base and J by 5 bases.